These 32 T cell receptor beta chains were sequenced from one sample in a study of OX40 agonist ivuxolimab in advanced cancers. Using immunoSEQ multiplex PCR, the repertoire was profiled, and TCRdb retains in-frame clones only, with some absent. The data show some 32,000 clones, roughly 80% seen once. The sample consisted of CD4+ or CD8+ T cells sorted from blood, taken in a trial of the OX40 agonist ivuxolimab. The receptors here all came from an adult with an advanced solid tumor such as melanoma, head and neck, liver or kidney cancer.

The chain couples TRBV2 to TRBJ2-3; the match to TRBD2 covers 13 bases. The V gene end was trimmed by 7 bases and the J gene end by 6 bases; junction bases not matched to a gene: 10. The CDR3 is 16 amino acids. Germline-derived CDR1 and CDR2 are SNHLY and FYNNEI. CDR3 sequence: CASMTSGGPTRDTQYF. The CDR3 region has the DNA TGTGCCAGCATGACTAGCGGGGGGCCGACGAGGGATACGCAGTATTTT.

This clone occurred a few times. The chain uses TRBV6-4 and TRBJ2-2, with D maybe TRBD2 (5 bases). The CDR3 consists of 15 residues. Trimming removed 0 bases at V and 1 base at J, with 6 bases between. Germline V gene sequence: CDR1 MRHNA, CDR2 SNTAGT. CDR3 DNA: TGTGCCAGCAGTGACTCCGGAGGGAACACCGGGGAGCTGTTTTTT. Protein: CASSDSGGNTGELFF.

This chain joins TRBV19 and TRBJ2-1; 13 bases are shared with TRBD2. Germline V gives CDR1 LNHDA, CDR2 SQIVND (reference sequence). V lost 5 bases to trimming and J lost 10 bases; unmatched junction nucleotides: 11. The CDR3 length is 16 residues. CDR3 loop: CASSAELAGGRREQFF. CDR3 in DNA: TGTGCCAGTAGTGCGGAACTAGCGGGAGGGCGTAGGGAGCAGTTCTTC.

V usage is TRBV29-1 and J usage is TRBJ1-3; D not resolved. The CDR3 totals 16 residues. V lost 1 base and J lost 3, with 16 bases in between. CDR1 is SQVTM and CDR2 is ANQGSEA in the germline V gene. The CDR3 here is CSVEVWTWTDGNTIYF. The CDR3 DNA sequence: TGCAGCGTTGAAGTCTGGACCTGGACGGATGGAAACACCATATATTTT.

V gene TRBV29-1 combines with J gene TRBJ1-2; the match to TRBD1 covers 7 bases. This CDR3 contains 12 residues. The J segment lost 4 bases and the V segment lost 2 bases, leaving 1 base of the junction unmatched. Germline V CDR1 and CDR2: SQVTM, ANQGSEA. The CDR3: CSVERTGYGYTF. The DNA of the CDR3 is TGCAGCGTTGAAAGGACAGGCTATGGCTACACCTTC.

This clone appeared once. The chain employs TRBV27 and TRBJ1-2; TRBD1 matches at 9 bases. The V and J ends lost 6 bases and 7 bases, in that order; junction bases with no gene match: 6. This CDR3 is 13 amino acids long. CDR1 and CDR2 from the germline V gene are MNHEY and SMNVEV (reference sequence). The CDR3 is CASRPPGQGGYTF. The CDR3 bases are TGTGCCAGCAGGCCGCCGGGACAGGGTGGCTACACCTTC.

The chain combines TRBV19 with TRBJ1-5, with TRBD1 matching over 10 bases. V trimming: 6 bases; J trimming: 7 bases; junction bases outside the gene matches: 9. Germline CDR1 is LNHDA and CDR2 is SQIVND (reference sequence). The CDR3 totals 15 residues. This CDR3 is CASRPTGGSWQPQHF. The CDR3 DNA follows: TGTGCCAGTAGGCCGACAGGGGGCTCCTGGCAGCCCCAGCATTTT. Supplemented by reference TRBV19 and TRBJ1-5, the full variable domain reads DGGITQSPKYLFRKEGQNVTLSCEQNLNHDAMYWYRQDPGQGLRLIYYSQIVNDFQKGDIAEGYSVSREKKESFPLTVTSAQKNPTAFYLCASRPTGGSWQPQHFGDGTRLSIL.

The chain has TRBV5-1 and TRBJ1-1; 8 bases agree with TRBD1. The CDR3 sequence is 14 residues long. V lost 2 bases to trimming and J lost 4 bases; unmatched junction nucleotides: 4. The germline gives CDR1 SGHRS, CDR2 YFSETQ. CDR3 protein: CASSLLGQGTEAFF. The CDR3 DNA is TGCGCCAGCAGCTTACTCGGACAGGGCACTGAAGCTTTCTTT.

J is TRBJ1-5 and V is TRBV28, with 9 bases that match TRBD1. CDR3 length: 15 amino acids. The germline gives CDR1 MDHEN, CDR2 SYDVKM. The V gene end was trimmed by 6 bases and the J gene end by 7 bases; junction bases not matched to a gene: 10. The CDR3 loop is CASSLGDRATQPQHF. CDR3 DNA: TGTGCCAGCAGCCTAGGGGACAGGGCGACGCAGCCCCAGCATTTT.

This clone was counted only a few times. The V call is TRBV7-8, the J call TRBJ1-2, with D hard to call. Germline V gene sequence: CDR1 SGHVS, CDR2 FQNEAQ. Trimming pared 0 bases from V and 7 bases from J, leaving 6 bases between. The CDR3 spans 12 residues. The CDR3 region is CASSLALIGYTF. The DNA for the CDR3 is TGTGCCAGCAGCTTAGCGTTGATTGGCTACACCTTC.

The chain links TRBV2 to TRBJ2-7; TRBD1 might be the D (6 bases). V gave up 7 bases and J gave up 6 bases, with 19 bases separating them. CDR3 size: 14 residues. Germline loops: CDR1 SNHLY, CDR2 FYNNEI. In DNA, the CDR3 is TGTGCCAGCACCCCTACAGGGTTGTCAAGCGAGCAGTACTTC. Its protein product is CASTPTGLSSEQYF.

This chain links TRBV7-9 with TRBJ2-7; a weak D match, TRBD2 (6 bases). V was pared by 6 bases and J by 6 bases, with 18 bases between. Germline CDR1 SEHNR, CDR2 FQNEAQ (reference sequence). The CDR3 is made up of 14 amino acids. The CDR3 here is CASRGGLRPTEQYF. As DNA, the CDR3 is TGTGCCAGCAGGGGGGGTCTGCGCCCAACCGAGCAGTACTTC. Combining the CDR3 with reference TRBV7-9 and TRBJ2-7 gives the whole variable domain DTGVSQNPRHKITKRGQNVTFRCDPISEHNRLYWYRQTLGQGPEFLTYFQNEAQLEKSRLLSDRFSAERPKGSFSTLEIQRTEQGDSAMYLCASRGGLRPTEQYFGPGTRLTVT.

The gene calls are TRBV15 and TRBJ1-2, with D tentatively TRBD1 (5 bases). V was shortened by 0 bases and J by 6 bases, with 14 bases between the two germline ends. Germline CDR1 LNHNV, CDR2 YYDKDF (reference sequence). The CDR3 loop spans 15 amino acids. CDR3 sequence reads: CATSRDTAGWDGYTF. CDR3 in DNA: TGTGCCACCAGCAGAGATACCGCAGGGTGGGATGGCTACACCTTC.

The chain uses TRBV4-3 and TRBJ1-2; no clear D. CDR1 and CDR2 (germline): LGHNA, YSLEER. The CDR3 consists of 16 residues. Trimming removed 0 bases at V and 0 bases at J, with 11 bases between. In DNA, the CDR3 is TGCGCCAGCAGCCAAGACCGAGGCAAAGCTAACTATGGCTACACCTTC. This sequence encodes CASSQDRGKANYGYTF.

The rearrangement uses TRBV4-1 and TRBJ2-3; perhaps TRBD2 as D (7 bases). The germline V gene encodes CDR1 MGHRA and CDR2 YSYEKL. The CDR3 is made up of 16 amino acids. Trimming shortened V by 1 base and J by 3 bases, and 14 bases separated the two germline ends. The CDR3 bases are TGCGCCAGCAGCCAAGGGGCGGGGGCGAGGACAGATACGCAGTATTTT. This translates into CASSQGAGARTDTQYF.

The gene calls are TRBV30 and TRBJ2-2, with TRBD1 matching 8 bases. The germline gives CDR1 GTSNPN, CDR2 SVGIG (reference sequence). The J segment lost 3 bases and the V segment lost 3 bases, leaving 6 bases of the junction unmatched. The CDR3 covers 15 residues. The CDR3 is CAWRGQGAYTGELFF. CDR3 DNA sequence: TGTGCCTGGAGAGGCCAGGGGGCCTACACCGGGGAGCTGTTTTTT.

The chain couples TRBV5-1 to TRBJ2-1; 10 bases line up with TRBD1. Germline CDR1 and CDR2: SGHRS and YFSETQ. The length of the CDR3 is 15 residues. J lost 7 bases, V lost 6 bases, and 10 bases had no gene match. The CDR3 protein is CASIRDGTGVNEQFF. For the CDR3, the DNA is TGCGCCAGCATTCGTGACGGGACAGGGGTGAATGAGCAGTTCTTC.

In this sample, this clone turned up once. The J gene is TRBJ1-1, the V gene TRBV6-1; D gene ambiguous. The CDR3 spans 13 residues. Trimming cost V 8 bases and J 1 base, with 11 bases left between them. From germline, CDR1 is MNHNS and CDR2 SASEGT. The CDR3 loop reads CASVSTTNTEAFF. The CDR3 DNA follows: TGTGCCAGCGTATCAACAACGAACACTGAAGCTTTCTTT.

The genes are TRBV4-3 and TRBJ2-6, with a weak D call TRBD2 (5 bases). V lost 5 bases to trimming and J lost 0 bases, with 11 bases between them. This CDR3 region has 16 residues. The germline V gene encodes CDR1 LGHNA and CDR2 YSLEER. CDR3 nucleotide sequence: TGCGCCAGCAGCAGAGCTGCGGGCTCTGGGGCCAACGTCCTGACTTTC. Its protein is CASSRAAGSGANVLTF.

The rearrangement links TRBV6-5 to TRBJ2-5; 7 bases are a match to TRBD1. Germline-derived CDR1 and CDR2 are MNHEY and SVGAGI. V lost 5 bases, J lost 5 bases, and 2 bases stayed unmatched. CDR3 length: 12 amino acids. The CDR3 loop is CASSNRGETQYF. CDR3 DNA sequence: TGTGCCAGCAGTAACAGGGGTGAGACCCAGTACTTC.

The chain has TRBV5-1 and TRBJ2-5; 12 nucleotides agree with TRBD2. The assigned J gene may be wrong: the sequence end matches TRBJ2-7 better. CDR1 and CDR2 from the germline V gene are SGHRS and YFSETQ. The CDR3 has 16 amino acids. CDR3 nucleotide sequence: TGCGCCAGCAGCTTGCTACTAGCGGGGGGTTTAGACGAGCAGTACTTC. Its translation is CASSLLLAGGLDEQYF.

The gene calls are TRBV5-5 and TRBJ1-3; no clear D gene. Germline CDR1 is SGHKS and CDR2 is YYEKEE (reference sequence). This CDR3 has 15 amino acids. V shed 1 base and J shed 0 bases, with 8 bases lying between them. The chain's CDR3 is CASSLNSHSGNTIYF. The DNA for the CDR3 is TGTGCCAGCAGCTTGAACTCTCACTCTGGAAACACCATATATTTT. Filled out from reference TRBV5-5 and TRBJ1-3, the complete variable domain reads DAGVTQSPTHLIKTRGQQVTLRCSPISGHKSVSWYQQVLGQGPQFIFQYYEKEERGRGNFPDRFSARQFPNYSSELNVNALLLGDSALYLCASSLNSHSGNTIYFGEGSWLTVV.

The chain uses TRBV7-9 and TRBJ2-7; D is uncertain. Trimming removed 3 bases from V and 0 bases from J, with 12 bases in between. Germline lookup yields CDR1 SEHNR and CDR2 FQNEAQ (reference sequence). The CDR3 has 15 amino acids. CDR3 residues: CASSFGYLSSYEQYF. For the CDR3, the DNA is TGTGCCAGCAGCTTCGGCTACTTGAGCTCCTACGAGCAGTACTTC. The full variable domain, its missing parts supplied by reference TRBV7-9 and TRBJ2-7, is DTGVSQNPRHKITKRGQNVTFRCDPISEHNRLYWYRQTLGQGPEFLTYFQNEAQLEKSRLLSDRFSAERPKGSFSTLEIQRTEQGDSAMYLCASSFGYLSSYEQYFGPGTRLTVT.

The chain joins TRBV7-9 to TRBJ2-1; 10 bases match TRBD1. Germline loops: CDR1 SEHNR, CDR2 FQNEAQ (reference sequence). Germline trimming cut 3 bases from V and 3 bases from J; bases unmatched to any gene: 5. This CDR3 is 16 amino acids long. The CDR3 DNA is TGTGCCAGCAGCTTTCACCGGGACAGGGGCTACAATGAGCAGTTCTTC. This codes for CASSFHRDRGYNEQFF.

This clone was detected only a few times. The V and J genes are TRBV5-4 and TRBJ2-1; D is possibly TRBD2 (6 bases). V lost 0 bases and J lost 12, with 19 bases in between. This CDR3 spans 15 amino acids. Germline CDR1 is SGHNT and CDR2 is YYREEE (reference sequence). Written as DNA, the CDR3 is TGTGCCAGCAGCTTGGGGGGGGATGAGATTATTCGGCAGTTCTTC. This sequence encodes CASSLGGDEIIRQFF. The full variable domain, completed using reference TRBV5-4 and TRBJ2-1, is ETGVTQSPTHLIKTRGQQVTLRCSSQSGHNTVSWYQQALGQGPQFIFQYYREEENGRGNFPPRFSGLQFPNYSSELNVNALELDDSALYLCASSLGGDEIIRQFFGPGTRLTVL.

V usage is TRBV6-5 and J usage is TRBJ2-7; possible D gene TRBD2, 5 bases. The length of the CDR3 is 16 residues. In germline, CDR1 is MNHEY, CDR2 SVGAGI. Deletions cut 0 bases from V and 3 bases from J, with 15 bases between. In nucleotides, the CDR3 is TGTGCCAGCAGTTACTCGGAGGAGACGAATTTCTACGAGCAGTACTTC. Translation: CASSYSEETNFYEQYF.

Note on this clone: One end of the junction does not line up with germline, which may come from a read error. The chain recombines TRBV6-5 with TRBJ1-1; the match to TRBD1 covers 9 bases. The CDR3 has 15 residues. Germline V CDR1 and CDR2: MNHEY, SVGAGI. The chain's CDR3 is CASSNSGQGITEAFF. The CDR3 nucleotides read TGTGCCAGCAGTAACTCGGGACAGGGAATAACTGAAGCTTTCTTT.

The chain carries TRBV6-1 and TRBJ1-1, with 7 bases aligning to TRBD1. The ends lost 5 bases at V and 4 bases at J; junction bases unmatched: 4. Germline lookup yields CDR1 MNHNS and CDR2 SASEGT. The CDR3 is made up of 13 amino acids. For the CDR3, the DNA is TGTGCCAGCAGTTCTGACAGGGCCACTGAAGCTTTCTTT. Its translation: CASSSDRATEAFF.

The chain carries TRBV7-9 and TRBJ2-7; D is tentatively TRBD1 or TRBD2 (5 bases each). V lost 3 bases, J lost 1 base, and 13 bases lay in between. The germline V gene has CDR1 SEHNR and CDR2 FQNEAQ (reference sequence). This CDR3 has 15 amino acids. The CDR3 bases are TGTGCCAGCAGCTTCCCCGCAGGGAGATCCTACGAGCAGTACTTC. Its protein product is CASSFPAGRSYEQYF.

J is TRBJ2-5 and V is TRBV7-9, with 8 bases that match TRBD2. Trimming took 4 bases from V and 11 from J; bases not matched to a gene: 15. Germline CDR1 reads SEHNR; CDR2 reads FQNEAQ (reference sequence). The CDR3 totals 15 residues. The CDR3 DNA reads TGTGCCAGCAGCTCCAACCTAGCGGGTCGGAGGGAGCAGTACTTC. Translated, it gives CASSSNLAGRREQYF.

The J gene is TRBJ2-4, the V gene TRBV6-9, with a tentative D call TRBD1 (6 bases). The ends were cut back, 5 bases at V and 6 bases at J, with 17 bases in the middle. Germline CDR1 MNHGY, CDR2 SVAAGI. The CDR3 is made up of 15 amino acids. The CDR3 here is CASSEVAGDINIQYF. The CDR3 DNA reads TGTGCCAGCAGTGAAGTGGCCGGGGACATAAACATTCAGTACTTC.

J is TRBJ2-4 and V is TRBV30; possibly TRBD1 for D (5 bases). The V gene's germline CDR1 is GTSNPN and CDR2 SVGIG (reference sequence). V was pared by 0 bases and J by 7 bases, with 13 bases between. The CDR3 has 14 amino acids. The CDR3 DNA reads TGTGCCTGGAGTGTACTAAGGCCAGGGAACATTCAGTACTTC. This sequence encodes CAWSVLRPGNIQYF.